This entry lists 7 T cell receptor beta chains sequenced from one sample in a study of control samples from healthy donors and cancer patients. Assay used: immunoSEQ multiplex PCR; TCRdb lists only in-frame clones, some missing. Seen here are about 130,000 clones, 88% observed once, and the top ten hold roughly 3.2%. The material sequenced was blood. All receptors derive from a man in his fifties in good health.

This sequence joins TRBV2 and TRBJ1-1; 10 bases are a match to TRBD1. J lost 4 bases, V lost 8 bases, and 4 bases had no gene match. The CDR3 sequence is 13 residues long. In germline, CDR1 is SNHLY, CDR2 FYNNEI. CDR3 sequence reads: CASRRTGGTEAFF. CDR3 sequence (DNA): TGTGCCAGCCGCAGGACAGGGGGCACTGAAGCTTTCTTT.

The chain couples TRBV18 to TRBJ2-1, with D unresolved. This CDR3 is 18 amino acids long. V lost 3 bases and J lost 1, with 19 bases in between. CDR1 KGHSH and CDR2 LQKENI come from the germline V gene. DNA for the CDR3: TGTGCCAGCTCACCTACTATAGCCGATACATTGTCCTACAATGAGCAGTTCTTC. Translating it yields CASSPTIADTLSYNEQFF.

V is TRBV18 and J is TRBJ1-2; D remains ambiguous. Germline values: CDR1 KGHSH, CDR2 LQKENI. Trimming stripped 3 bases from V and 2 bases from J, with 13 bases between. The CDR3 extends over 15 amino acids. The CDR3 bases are TGTGCCAGCTCACCGCCAGGAGAACTAAACTATGGCTACACCTTC. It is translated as CASSPPGELNYGYTF.

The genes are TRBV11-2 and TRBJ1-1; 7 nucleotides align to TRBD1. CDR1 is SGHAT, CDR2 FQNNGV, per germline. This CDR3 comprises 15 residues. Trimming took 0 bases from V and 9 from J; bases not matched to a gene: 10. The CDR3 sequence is CASSLDSGAGGKAFF. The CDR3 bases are TGTGCCAGCAGCTTAGATAGTGGGGCAGGGGGAAAAGCTTTCTTT.

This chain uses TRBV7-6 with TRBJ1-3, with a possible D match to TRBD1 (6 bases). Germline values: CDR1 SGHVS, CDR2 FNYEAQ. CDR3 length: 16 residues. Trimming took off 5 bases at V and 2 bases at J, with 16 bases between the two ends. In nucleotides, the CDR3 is TGTGCCAGCAGCCCTTTGGGACAAAGTACTGGAAACACCATATATTTT. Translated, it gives CASSPLGQSTGNTIYF. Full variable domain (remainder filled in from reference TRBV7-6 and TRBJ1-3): GAGVSQSPRYKVTKRGQDVALRCDPISGHVSLYWYRQALGQGPEFLTYFNYEAQQDKSGLPNDRFSAERPEGSISTLTIQRTEQRDSAMYRCASSPLGQSTGNTIYFGEGSWLTVV.

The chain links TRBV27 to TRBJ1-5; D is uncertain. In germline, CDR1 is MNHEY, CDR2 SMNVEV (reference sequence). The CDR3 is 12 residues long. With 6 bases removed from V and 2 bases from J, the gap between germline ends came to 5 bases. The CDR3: CASSGGNQPQHF. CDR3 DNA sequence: TGTGCCAGCAGCGGGGGCAATCAGCCCCAGCATTTT.

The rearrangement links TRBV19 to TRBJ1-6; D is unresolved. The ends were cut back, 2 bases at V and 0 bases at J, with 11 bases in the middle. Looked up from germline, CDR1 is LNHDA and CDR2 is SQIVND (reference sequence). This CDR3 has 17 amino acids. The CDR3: CASSINGPSSYNSPLHF. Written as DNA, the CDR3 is TGTGCCAGTAGTATAAACGGCCCGAGCTCCTATAATTCACCCCTCCACTTT. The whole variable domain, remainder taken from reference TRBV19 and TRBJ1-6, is DGGITQSPKYLFRKEGQNVTLSCEQNLNHDAMYWYRQDPGQGLRLIYYSQIVNDFQKGDIAEGYSVSREKKESFPLTVTSAQKNPTAFYLCASSINGPSSYNSPLHFGNGTRLTVT.